The 17 T cell receptor beta chains below come from one sample, sequenced in a study of blood T cell repertoires in COVID-19. TCRdb's table, derived via immunoSEQ multiplex PCR, lists solely in-frame clones and lacks some. The data contain about 210,000 clones, 82% of them singletons. The sequenced sample consisted of peripheral blood. The receptors were gathered from an older woman with COVID-19, enrolled during active disease.

This clone was detected only a few times. The chain recombines TRBV6-4 with TRBJ1-1; D unclear. This CDR3 contains 14 residues. The V end lost 4 bases, the J end lost 4 bases, and 13 bases lay between the germline ends. Germline V gives CDR1 MRHNA, CDR2 SNTAGT. The CDR3 nucleotides read TGTGCCAGCAGTGCAGAGGGTGTGAGCACTGAAGCTTTCTTT. It translates to CASSAEGVSTEAFF.

J is TRBJ2-2 and V is TRBV9; D not certain. This CDR3 has 14 amino acids. Trimming removed 0 bases at V and 4 bases at J, with 7 bases between. CDR1 is SGDLS, CDR2 YYNGEE, per germline. The CDR3: CASSVAGTTGELFF. The DNA of the CDR3 is TGTGCCAGCAGCGTAGCAGGAACCACCGGGGAGCTGTTTTTT.

The chain has TRBV3-1 (or the pseudogene TRBV3-2) and TRBJ2-7; 11 bases map to TRBD2. The CDR3 extends over 18 amino acids. Germline CDR1 is LGHDT and CDR2 is YNNKEL (reference sequence). Germline trimming cut 0 bases from V and 1 base from J; bases unmatched to any gene: 8. CDR3 nucleotide sequence: TGTGCCAGCAGCCAAGATAAAACCGGGACTAGCGGATCCTACGAGCAGTACTTC. Translation gives CASSQDKTGTSGSYEQYF.

V and J are TRBV4-2 and TRBJ2-7; D is perhaps TRBD1 (7 bases). V lost 4 bases and J lost 5, with 27 bases in between. The CDR3 has 18 amino acids. Germline CDR1 is LGHNA and CDR2 is YNFKEQ. For the CDR3, the DNA is TGTGCCAGCAGCCGATCCGGATCTGTGACAGGGAGGAGCGACGAGCAGTACTTC. Its translation: CASSRSGSVTGRSDEQYF.

The sample holds one count of this clone. This rearrangement joins TRBV4-2 to TRBJ2-2; TRBD2 matches 7 bases. CDR1 is LGHNA and CDR2 is YNFKEQ in the germline V gene. V trimming: 1 base; J trimming: 7 bases; junction bases outside the gene matches: 15. The CDR3 sequence is 18 residues long. The CDR3 region has the DNA TGTGCCAGCAGCCAAGTCCCCGGGGCGGGGGTGAGGAGCGGGGAGCTGTTTTTT. Amino acids: CASSQVPGAGVRSGELFF.

A single count supports this clone. The CDR3 nucleotides are TGCGCCAGCAGCTCCGGGACAGGAATCGGGGTAACCGGGGAGCTGTTTTTT. Its translation is CASSSGTGIGVTGELFF. The genes are TRBV5-1 and TRBJ2-2; TRBD1 matches at 8 bases. CDR3 length: 17 amino acids. Germline CDR1 is SGHRS and CDR2 is YFSETQ. The junction had 12 bases not matched to a gene; V was cut back by 3 bases and J by 5 bases.

The CDR3 coding sequence is TGTGCCAGCAAAGAACTCTCTGGAAACACCATATATTTT. Protein product: CASKELSGNTIYF. This sequence joins TRBV28 and TRBJ1-3, with D hard to call. V lost 7 bases and J 0 bases, leaving 7 bases between the germline ends. The CDR3 consists of 13 residues. The germline V gene has CDR1 MDHEN and CDR2 SYDVKM. Full variable domain (rest looked up from reference TRBV28 and TRBJ1-3): DVKVTQSSRYLVKRTGEKVFLECVQDMDHENMFWYRQDPGLGLRLIYFSYDVKMKEKGDIPEGYSVSREKKERFSLILESASTNQTSMYLCASKELSGNTIYFGEGSWLTVV.

The chain has TRBV5-6 and TRBJ2-5; 10 bases agree with TRBD2. The CDR3 sequence is 16 residues long. The ends lost 4 bases at V and 2 bases at J; junction bases unmatched: 8. Germline CDR1 SGHDT, CDR2 YYEEEE. Written as DNA, the CDR3 is TGTGCCAGCAGCGCGGGGGTACTAGCGGGGCAAGAGACCCAGTACTTC. Translation: CASSAGVLAGQETQYF.

This clone was counted once. The chain carries TRBV11-2 and TRBJ2-7, with a weak D call TRBD2 (6 bases). Germline V gene data show CDR1 as SGHAT and CDR2 as FQNNGV. V was shortened by 5 bases and J by 3 bases, with 14 bases between the two germline ends. CDR3 length: 14 amino acids. The CDR3 DNA sequence: TGTGCCAGCAGCCCAACCCGGGGGAACTACGAGCAGTACGTC. Its protein product is CASSPTRGNYEQYV.

The V gene is TRBV29-1, the J gene TRBJ2-3; 7 bases are a match to TRBD1. After removal of 1 base from V and 4 bases from J, the junction contained 2 bases not matched to a gene. CDR1 is SQVTM and CDR2 is ANQGSEA in the germline V gene. The CDR3 extends over 13 amino acids. The CDR3 loop reads CSVEGGTADTQYF. The CDR3 DNA reads as TGCAGCGTTGAAGGGGGGACAGCAGATACGCAGTATTTT.

This chain uses TRBV4-2 with TRBJ1-4; D remains ambiguous. This CDR3 has 15 residues. Germline V gene data show CDR1 as LGHNA and CDR2 as YNFKEQ. The V end lost 5 bases, the J end lost 7 bases, and 17 bases lay between the germline ends. CDR3 sequence (DNA): TGTGCCAGCAGCGCCCGGAGGCAGGTGGGTGAAAAACTGTTTTTT. Residues: CASSARRQVGEKLFF.

The V gene is TRBV29-1, the J gene TRBJ1-5; 9 positions agree with TRBD1. This CDR3 has 14 amino acids. Germline CDR1 reads SQVTM; CDR2 reads ANQGSEA. The V and J ends lost 5 bases and 4 bases, in that order; junction bases with no gene match: 6. Here the CDR3 reads CSVRTGADNQPQHF. The CDR3 coding sequence is TGCAGCGTTCGGACAGGGGCGGATAATCAGCCCCAGCATTTT. Together with reference TRBV29-1 and TRBJ1-5, the CDR3 gives the full variable domain: SAVISQKPSRDICQRGTSLTIQCQVDSQVTMMFWYRQQPGQSLTLIATANQGSEATYESGFVIDKFPISRPNLTFSTLTVSNMSPEDSSIYLCSVRTGADNQPQHFGDGTRLSIL.

The chain links TRBV18 to TRBJ2-7, with a possible D match to TRBD2 (5 bases). V dropped 3 bases and J dropped 6 bases, with 9 bases sitting between them. The CDR3 has 12 amino acids. Germline V gene lookup returns CDR1 KGHSH and CDR2 LQKENI. The chain's CDR3 is CASSPRVGEQYV. In DNA, the CDR3 is TGTGCCAGCTCACCGAGGGTGGGCGAGCAGTACGTC.

V and J are TRBV9 and TRBJ1-4; D remains ambiguous. The V end lost 0 bases, the J end lost 2 bases, and 14 bases lay between the germline ends. The CDR3 has 17 residues. From germline, CDR1 is SGDLS and CDR2 YYNGEE. The CDR3 loop is CASSVDSRKLTNEKLFF. As DNA, the CDR3 is TGTGCCAGCAGCGTAGACAGCAGGAAATTGACTAATGAAAAACTGTTTTTT.

The chain uses TRBV3-1 (or the pseudogene TRBV3-2) and TRBJ2-7; the D gene is possibly TRBD2 (6 bases). This CDR3 has 16 amino acids. The germline V and J ends were trimmed by 1 base and 5 bases, with 18 bases remaining between them. Per germline, CDR1 LGHDT and CDR2 YNNKEL (reference sequence). CDR3 bases: TGTGCCAGCAGCCAAGGGCTAGCGTCAATACGCAACGAGCAGTACTTC. The encoded protein is CASSQGLASIRNEQYF.

The V gene is TRBV28, the J gene TRBJ1-5; D is perhaps TRBD1 (6 bases). The length of the CDR3 is 16 residues. Germline-derived CDR1 and CDR2 are MDHEN and SYDVKM. V was trimmed by 4 bases and J by 2 bases, leaving 15 bases between them. The CDR3 reads CASSSGGQGGNQPQHF. The CDR3 DNA sequence: TGTGCCAGCAGTTCGGGGGGGCAGGGAGGCAATCAGCCCCAGCATTTT. The entire variable domain, with the rest obtained from reference TRBV28 and TRBJ1-5, is as follows: DVKVTQSSRYLVKRTGEKVFLECVQDMDHENMFWYRQDPGLGLRLIYFSYDVKMKEKGDIPEGYSVSREKKERFSLILESASTNQTSMYLCASSSGGQGGNQPQHFGDGTRLSIL.

The chain couples TRBV7-2 to TRBJ2-7, with D perhaps TRBD1 (5 bases). Germline V gene sequence: CDR1 SGHTA, CDR2 FQGNSA. This CDR3 has 12 amino acids. V shed 5 bases and J shed 8 bases, with 13 bases lying between them. The CDR3 DNA reads as TGTGCCAGCAGCCCAGACCGGACACAGCAGTACTTC. Its protein is CASSPDRTQQYF.